Detailed here is one TCR beta chain. Its target is unknown. This entry comes from a study of shared clonotypes between healthy human individuals. About the research overall: Each donor's CD8 memory used one plate, CD8 naive two, each CD4 subset three.

Naive CD8 cells lacked CD45RO and underwent positive selection for CCR7, leaving out terminally differentiated effector memory CD45RA+ cells. The germline V gene has CDR1 SGHRS and CDR2 YFSETQ. The CDR3 has 17 residues. Trimming removed 0 bases at V and 0 bases at J, with 15 bases between. Whole-study results and caveats: Few donors limited the genetic and exposure-history diversity represented. The study generally estimated greater richness for naive than memory subsets. Between a few donors, naive CD4 clonotypes were shared at a level of approximately 5%.

The assay was immunoSEQ multiplex PCR, and TCRdb's table has in-frame clones only and misses some. The profile shows roughly 2.1 million clones, just over 90% of them singletons. The sample taken for sequencing was naive CD8+ T cells from PBMCs. V is TRBV5-1 and J is TRBJ2-5, with D possibly called TRBD1 or TRBD2 (6 bases each). This TCR derives from a young man in good health. Some clones in this sample may be carry-over from other donors' samples. This CDR3 is CASSLASGGPYQETQYF. CDR3 DNA sequence: TGCGCCAGCAGCTTGGCCAGTGGGGGGCCGTACCAAGAGACCCAGTACTTC.